One sample yielded the 15 T cell receptor beta chains listed below, sequenced in a study of response to subunit inactivated influenza vaccine. TCRdb recomputed calls from the RT-PCR reads with MiXCR, one row per CDR3 protein. The data hold hundreds of thousands of distinct CDR3 sequences, with about 15% observed a single time. The specimen comprised PBMCs from blood, sampled approximately 15 days before vaccination. The source is a man between 50 and 59 years old who received an inactivated influenza vaccine.

This clonotype was found a few times. One end of the junction varies from germline; a read error may be responsible. The rearrangement uses TRBV5-1 and TRBJ2-1, with a weak D call TRBD2 (5 bases). There are 13 residues in the CDR3. The germline gives CDR1 SGHRS, CDR2 YFSETQ. The CDR3 DNA sequence: TGCGCCAGCAGGGGGAGTTATTACAATGAGCATTTCTTC. Its protein is CASRGSYYNEHFF.

The chain couples TRBV5-4 to TRBJ2-3; TRBD2 matches at 10 bases. Per the germline V gene, CDR1 is SGHNT and CDR2 is YYREEE (reference sequence). After removal of 1 base from V and 6 bases from J, the junction contained 8 bases not matched to a gene. The CDR3 contains 16 residues. The CDR3 spells CASSLMASGGADTQYF. The CDR3 DNA sequence: TGTGCCAGCAGCTTGATGGCTAGCGGGGGAGCGGATACGCAGTATTTT.

The gene calls are TRBV29-1 and TRBJ2-2; 8 nucleotides align to TRBD2. The V gene end was trimmed by 6 bases and the J gene end by 3 bases; junction bases not matched to a gene: 6. The CDR3 totals 14 residues. Germline V gives CDR1 SQVTM, CDR2 ANQGSEA. In DNA, the CDR3 is TGCAGCGTGGGGCAAGCGGGGGACACCGGGGAGCTGTTTTTT. This codes for CSVGQAGDTGELFF.

The sample holds many counts of this clonotype. The V call is TRBV29-1, the J call TRBJ2-5; D unresolved. CDR1 SQVTM and CDR2 ANQGSEA come from the germline V gene. CDR3 length: 12 residues. Trimming shortened V by 3 bases and J by 0 bases, and 5 bases separated the two germline ends. The CDR3 sequence is CSVDVYQETQYF. The CDR3 DNA sequence: TGCAGCGTTGATGTTTACCAAGAGACCCAGTACTTC.

The sample holds a few counts of this clonotype. The chain uses TRBV7-9 and TRBJ1-4, with TRBD1 as a possible D gene (5 bases). Trimming removed 5 bases at V and 6 bases at J, with 13 bases between. The CDR3 runs 14 residues. CDR1 is SEHNR, CDR2 FQNEAQ, per germline (reference sequence). The CDR3 sequence is CASSRGRGDEKLFF. The DNA of the CDR3 is TGTGCCAGCAGCCGTGGGAGGGGCGATGAAAAACTGTTTTTT.

This clonotype occurred a few times. This chain joins TRBV24-1 and TRBJ2-3; the match to TRBD2 covers 8 bases. The germline V gene encodes CDR1 KGHDR and CDR2 SFDVKD. Trimming took 4 bases from V and 3 from J; bases not matched to a gene: 8. The CDR3 is 16 amino acids. The CDR3 protein is CATSEGSSGDTDTQYF. The DNA of the CDR3 is TGTGCCACCAGTGAAGGGAGTAGCGGGGATACAGATACGCAGTATTTT.

The V and J genes are TRBV5-1 and TRBJ2-1, with D tentatively TRBD1 (6 bases). CDR1 is SGHRS, CDR2 YFSETQ, per germline. There are 12 residues in the CDR3. The germline V and J ends were trimmed by 5 bases and 13 bases, with 16 bases remaining between them. The CDR3 bases are TGCGCCAGCAGTCTACACACAGGGTATCAGTTCTTC. This codes for CASSLHTGYQFF.

The chain links TRBV12-3 or TRBV12-4 to TRBJ1-3; D gene unclear. V lost 1 base and J 0 bases, leaving 10 bases between the germline ends. The CDR3 totals 16 residues. CDR3 sequence (DNA): TGTGCCAGCAGTTTAGTGTACACGGCCTCTGGAAACACCATATATTTT. Translation: CASSLVYTASGNTIYF.

This sequence joins TRBV5-6 and TRBJ2-4; no firm D call. Trimming pared 3 bases from V and 0 bases from J, leaving 7 bases between. Germline CDR1 and CDR2: SGHDT and YYEEEE. The CDR3 length is 14 residues. This CDR3 is CASSSTLAKNIQYF. The CDR3 bases are TGTGCCAGCAGCTCGACATTAGCCAAAAACATTCAGTACTTC.

The chain has TRBV5-6 and TRBJ1-3; D gene uncertain. Trimming cost V 0 bases and J 6 bases, with 10 bases left between them. Germline V lookup: CDR1 SGHDT, CDR2 YYEEEE. The length of the CDR3 is 14 residues. The CDR3 DNA is TGTGCCAGCAGCTTGGGTACCTCCAAAAACACCATATATTTT. This translates into CASSLGTSKNTIYF.

V and J are TRBV29-1 and TRBJ2-7; 9 nucleotides match TRBD1. The V gene end was trimmed by 5 bases and the J gene end by 4 bases; junction bases not matched to a gene: 12. Per germline, CDR1 SQVTM and CDR2 ANQGSEA. The CDR3 is made up of 15 amino acids. CDR3 in amino acids: CSVCYLGTGKYEQYF. The CDR3, as DNA: TGCAGCGTTTGCTACCTGGGGACAGGGAAATACGAGCAGTACTTC.

This clonotype was observed a handful of times. V is TRBV6-2 or TRBV6-3 and J is TRBJ2-7; 13 bases align to TRBD2. The CDR3 loop spans 14 amino acids. CDR1 MNHEY and CDR2 SVGEGT come from the germline V gene. With 5 bases clipped from V and 6 bases from J, the junction kept 4 bases outside the gene matches. CDR3: CASSLTSGRFEQYF. The DNA for the CDR3 is TGTGCCAGCAGTCTGACTAGCGGGAGGTTCGAGCAGTACTTC.

This clonotype was observed a few times. The chain couples TRBV5-1 to TRBJ2-3; D is perhaps TRBD2 (5 bases). The CDR3 has 15 residues. Germline V gene lookup returns CDR1 SGHRS and CDR2 YFSETQ. V shed 0 bases and J shed 1 base, with 9 bases lying between them. CDR3 loop: CASSLAGMGTDTQYF. The DNA for the CDR3 is TGCGCCAGCAGCTTGGCGGGGATGGGCACAGATACGCAGTATTTT.

This clonotype appeared a few times. The rearrangement joins TRBV14 to TRBJ2-3; D gene uncertain. Deletions cut 5 bases from V and 7 bases from J, with 10 bases between. There are 12 residues in the CDR3. Germline values: CDR1 SGHDN, CDR2 FVKESK. DNA for the CDR3: TGTGCCAGCAGCACACAGTCGAATACGCAGTATTTT. Residues: CASSTQSNTQYF.

The J gene is TRBJ1-1, the V gene TRBV28; unclear D gene. CDR3 length equals 11 residues. Trimming removed 6 bases from V and 10 bases from J, with 12 bases in between. The V gene's germline CDR1 is MDHEN and CDR2 SYDVKM. Here the CDR3 reads CASSTPGSAFF. Here the CDR3 DNA reads TGTGCCAGCAGCACCCCGGGATCAGCTTTCTTT.